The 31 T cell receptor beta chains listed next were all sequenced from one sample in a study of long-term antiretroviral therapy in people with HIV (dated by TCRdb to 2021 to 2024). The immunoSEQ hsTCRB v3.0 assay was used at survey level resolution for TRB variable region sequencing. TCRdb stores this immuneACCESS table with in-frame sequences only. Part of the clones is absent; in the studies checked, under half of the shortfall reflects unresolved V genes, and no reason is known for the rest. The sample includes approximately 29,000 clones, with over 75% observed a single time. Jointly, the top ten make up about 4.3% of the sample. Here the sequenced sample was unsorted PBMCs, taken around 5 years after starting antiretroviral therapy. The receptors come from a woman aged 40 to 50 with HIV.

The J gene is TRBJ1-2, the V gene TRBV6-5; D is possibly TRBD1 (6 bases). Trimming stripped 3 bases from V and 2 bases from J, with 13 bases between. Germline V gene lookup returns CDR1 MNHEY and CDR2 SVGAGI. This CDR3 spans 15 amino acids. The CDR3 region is CASSYGAGTNYGYTF. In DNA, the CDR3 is TGTGCCAGCAGTTATGGGGCCGGGACAAACTATGGCTACACCTTC.

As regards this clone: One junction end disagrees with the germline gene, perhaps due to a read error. The CDR3 here is CASSLDYAPDTQYF. The CDR3 DNA follows: TGTGCCAGCAGTTTGGACTACGCCCCAGATACGCAGTATTTT. The rearrangement uses TRBV5-4 and TRBJ2-3; possibly TRBD2 for D (6 bases). Per the germline V gene, CDR1 is SGHNT and CDR2 is YYREEE (reference sequence). There are 14 residues in the CDR3.

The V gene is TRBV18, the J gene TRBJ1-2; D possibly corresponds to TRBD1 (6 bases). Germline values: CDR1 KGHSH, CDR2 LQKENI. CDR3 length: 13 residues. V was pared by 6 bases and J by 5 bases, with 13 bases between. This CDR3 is CASSDGTSYGYTF. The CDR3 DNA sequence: TGTGCCAGCTCGGACGGGACATCATATGGCTACACCTTC.

The CDR3 sequence: CASSLAPGAYNEQFF. The CDR3 DNA sequence: TGTGCCAGCAGCTTAGCTCCGGGGGCGTACAATGAGCAGTTCTTC. The chain is built from TRBV7-8 and TRBJ2-1, with D perhaps given as TRBD1 or TRBD2 (6 bases each). This CDR3 contains 15 residues. V lost 0 bases to trimming and J lost 4 bases, with 10 bases between them. Germline loops: CDR1 SGHVS, CDR2 FQNEAQ.

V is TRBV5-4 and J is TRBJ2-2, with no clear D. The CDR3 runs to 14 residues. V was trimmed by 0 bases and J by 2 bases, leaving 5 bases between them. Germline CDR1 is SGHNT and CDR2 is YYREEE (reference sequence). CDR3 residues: CASSLGPNTGELFF. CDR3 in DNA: TGTGCCAGCAGCTTGGGTCCCAACACCGGGGAGCTGTTTTTT.

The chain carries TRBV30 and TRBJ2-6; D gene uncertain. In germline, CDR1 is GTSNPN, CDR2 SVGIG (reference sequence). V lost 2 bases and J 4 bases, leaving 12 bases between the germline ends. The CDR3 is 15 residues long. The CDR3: CAWSPGYSGANVLTF. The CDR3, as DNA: TGTGCCTGGAGTCCCGGGTACTCCGGGGCCAACGTCCTGACTTTC.

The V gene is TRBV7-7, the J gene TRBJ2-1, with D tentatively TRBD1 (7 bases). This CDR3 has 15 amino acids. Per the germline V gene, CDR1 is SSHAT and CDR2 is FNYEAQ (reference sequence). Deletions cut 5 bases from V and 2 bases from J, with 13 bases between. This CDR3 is CASSAGQSTYNEQFF. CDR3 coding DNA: TGTGCCAGCAGCGCGGGACAGTCAACCTACAATGAGCAGTTCTTC.

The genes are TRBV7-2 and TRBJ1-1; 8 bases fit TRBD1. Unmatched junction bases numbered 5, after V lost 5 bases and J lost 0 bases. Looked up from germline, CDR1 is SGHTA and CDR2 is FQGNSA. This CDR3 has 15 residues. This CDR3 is CASSRRQGMNTEAFF. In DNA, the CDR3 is TGTGCCAGCAGCCGCCGACAGGGGATGAACACTGAAGCTTTCTTT.

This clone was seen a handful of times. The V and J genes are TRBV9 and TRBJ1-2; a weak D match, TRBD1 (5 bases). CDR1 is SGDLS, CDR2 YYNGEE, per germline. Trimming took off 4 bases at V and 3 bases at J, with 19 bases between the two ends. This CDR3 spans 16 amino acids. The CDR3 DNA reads TGTGCCAGCAGCTCCCGACACCTGACAGATTACTATGGCTACACCTTC. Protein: CASSSRHLTDYYGYTF.

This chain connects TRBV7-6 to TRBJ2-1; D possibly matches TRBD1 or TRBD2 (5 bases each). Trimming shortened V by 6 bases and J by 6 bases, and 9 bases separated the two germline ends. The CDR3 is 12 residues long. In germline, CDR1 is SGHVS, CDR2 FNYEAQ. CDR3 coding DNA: TGTGCCAGCAGGGGGGACGGCAATGAGCAGTTCTTC. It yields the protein CASRGDGNEQFF.

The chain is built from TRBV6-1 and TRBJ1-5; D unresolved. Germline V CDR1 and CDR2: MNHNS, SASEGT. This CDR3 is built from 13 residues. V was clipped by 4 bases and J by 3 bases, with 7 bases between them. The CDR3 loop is CASSVTFNQPQHF. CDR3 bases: TGTGCCAGCAGTGTAACCTTCAATCAGCCCCAGCATTTT.

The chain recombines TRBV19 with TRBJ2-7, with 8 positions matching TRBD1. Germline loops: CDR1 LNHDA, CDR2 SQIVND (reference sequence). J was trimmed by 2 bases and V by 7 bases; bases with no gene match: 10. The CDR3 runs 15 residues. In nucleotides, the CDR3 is TGTGCCAGTACGGAGGGACAGGAAGTCACCTACGAGCAGTACTTC. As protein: CASTEGQEVTYEQYF.

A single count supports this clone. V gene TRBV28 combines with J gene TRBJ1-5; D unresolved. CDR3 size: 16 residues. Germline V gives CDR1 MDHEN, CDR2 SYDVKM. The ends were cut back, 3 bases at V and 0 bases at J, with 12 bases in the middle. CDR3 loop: CASSLEEVGSNQPQHF. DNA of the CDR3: TGTGCCAGCAGTTTGGAGGAAGTAGGTAGCAATCAGCCCCAGCATTTT.

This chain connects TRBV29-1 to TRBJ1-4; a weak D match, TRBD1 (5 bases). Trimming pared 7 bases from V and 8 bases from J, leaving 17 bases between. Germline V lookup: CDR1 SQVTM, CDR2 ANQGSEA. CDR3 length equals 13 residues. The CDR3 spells CSGGGGYGEKLFF. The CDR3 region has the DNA TGCAGCGGGGGCGGGGGGTATGGAGAAAAACTGTTTTTT.

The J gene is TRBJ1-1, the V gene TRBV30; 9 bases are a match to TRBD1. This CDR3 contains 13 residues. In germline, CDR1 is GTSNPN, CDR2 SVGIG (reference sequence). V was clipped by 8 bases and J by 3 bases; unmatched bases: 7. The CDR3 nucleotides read TGTGCCACGACGGGACAGGGCTACACTGAAGCTTTCTTT. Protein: CATTGQGYTEAFF.

CDR3 bases: TGCGCCAGCAGCTTGGAGGCGACAACTAATGAAAAACTGTTTTTT. This encodes CASSLEATTNEKLFF. V is TRBV5-1 and J is TRBJ1-4; no firm D call. The CDR3 spans 15 residues. Trimming removed 0 bases from V and 0 bases from J, with 6 bases in between. Germline lookup yields CDR1 SGHRS and CDR2 YFSETQ.

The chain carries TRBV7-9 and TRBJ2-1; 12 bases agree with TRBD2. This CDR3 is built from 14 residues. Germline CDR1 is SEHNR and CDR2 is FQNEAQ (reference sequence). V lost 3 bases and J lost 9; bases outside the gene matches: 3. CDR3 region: CASSFLAGGREQFF. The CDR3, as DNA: TGTGCCAGCAGCTTCCTAGCGGGGGGGCGTGAGCAGTTCTTC.

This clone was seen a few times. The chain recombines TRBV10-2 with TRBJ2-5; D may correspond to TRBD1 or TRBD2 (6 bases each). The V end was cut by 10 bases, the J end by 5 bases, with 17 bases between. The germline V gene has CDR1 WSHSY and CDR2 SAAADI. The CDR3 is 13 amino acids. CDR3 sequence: CATRRGVGETQYF. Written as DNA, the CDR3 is TGCGCCACCCGGAGGGGGGTAGGGGAGACCCAGTACTTC.

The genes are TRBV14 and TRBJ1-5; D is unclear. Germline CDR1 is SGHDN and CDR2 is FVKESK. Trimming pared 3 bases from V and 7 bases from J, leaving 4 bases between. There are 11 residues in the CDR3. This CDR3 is CASSQGQPQHF. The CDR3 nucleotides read TGTGCCAGCAGCCAGGGCCAGCCCCAGCATTTT.

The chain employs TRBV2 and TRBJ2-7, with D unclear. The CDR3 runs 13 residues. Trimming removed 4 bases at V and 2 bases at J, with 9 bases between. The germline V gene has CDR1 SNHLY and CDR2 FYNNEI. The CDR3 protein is CASSVTRTYEQYF. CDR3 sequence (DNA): TGTGCCAGCAGTGTTACCAGGACCTACGAGCAGTACTTC. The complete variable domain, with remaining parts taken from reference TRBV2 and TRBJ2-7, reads EPEVTQTPSHQVTQMGQEVILRCVPISNHLYFYWYRQILGQKVEFLVSFYNNEISEKSEIFDDQFSVERPDGSNFTLKIRSTKLEDSAMYFCASSVTRTYEQYFGPGTRLTVT.

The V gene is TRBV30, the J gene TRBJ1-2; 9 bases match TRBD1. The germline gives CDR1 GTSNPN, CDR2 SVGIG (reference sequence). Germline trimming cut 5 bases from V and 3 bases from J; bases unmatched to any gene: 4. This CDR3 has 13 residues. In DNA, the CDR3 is TGTGCCTGGCCGAGACAGGGGGACTATGGCTACACCTTC. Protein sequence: CAWPRQGDYGYTF. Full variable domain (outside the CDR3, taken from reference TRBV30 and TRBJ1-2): SQTIHQWPATLVQPVGSPLSLECTVEGTSNPNLYWYRQAAGRGLQLLFYSVGIGQISSEVPQNLSASRPQDRQFILSSKKLLLSDSGFYLCAWPRQGDYGYTFGSGTRLTVV.

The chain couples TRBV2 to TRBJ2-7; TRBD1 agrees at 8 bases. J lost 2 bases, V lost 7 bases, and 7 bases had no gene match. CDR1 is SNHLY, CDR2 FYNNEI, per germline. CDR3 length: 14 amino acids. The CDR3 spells CASTVDRAAYEQYF. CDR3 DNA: TGTGCCAGCACGGTGGACAGGGCCGCCTACGAGCAGTACTTC.

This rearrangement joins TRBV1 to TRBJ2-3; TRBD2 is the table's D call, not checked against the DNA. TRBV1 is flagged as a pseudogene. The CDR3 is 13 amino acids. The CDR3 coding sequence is TGCACCAGCAGCCAAGAATTCCCGGGTACGCAGTATTTT. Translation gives CTSSQEFPGTQYF.

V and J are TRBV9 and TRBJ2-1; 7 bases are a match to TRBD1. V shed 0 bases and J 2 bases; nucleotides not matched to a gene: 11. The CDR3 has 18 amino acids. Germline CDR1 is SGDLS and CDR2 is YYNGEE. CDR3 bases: TGTGCCAGCAGCGTAGAAGGGGGCGGGTATAGGACCTACAATGAGCAGTTCTTC. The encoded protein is CASSVEGGGYRTYNEQFF. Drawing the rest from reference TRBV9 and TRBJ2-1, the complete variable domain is DSGVTQTPKHLITATGQRVTLRCSPRSGDLSVYWYQQSLDQGLQFLIQYYNGEERAKGNILERFSAQQFPDLHSELNLSSLELGDSALYFCASSVEGGGYRTYNEQFFGPGTRLTVL.

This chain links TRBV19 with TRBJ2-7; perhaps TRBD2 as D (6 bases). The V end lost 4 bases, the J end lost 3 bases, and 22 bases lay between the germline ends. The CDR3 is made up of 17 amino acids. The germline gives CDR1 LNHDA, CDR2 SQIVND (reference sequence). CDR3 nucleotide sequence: TGTGCCAGTAGTAGGGCCCCCCAACTAGCCGGGAACTACGAGCAGTACTTC. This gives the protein CASSRAPQLAGNYEQYF.

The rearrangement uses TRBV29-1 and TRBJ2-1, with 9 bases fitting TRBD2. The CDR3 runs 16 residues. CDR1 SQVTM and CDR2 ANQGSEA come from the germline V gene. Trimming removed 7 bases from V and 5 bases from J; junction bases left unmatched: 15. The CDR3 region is CSARYAAGGSDNEQFF. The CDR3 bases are TGCAGCGCCCGTTATGCTGCGGGGGGGTCCGACAATGAGCAGTTCTTC.

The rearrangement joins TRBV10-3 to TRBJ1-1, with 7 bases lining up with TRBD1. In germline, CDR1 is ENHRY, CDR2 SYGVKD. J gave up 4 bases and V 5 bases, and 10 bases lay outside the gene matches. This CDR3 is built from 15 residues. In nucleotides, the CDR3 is TGTGCCATCAGTAACCAGGTAGGGGGCGGCACTGAAGCTTTCTTT. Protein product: CAISNQVGGGTEAFF.

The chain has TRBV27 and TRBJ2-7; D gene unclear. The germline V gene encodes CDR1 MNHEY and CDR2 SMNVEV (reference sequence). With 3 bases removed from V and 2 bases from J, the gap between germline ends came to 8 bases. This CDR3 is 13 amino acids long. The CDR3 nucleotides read TGTGCCAGCAGTTTGGGCAGCACCTACGAGCAGTACTTC. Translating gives CASSLGSTYEQYF.

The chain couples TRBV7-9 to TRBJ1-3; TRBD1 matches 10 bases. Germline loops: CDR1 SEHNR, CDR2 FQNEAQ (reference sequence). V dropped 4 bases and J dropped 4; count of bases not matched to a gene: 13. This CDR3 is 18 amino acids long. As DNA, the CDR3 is TGTGCCAGCAGCTCGAACCCCCGACAGGGGGCGTCAGGAAACACCATATATTTT. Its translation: CASSSNPRQGASGNTIYF.

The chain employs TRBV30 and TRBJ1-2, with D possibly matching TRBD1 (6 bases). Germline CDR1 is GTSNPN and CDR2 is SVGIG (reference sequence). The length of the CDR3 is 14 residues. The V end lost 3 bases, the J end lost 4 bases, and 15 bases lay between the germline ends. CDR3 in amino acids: CAWSGGGLGYGYTF. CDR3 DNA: TGTGCCTGGAGCGGAGGGGGACTTGGCTATGGCTACACCTTC.

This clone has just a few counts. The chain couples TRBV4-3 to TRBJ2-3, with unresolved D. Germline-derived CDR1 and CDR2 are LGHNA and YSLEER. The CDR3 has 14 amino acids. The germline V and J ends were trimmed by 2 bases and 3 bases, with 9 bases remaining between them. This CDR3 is CASSQLSATDTQYF. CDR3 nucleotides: TGCGCCAGCAGCCAACTATCGGCGACAGATACGCAGTATTTT.